Listed below are T cell receptor beta chains from one sample, sequenced in a study of T-cell reconstitution after alpha-beta-depleted transplantation in children. TCRdb passed the PCR reads through MiXCR, listing each CDR3 protein once. The sample lists 250,000 to 300,000 distinct CDR3 sequences; less than 9.5% were seen once. Sample: peripheral blood, taken 360 days after TCRalphabeta/CD19-depleted stem cell transplant. The receptors come from a female patient between 2 and 15 years old who had a stem cell transplant for Fanconi anemia, so the T cells may come from the graft donor. Both conserved end residues are part of each CDR3. A D gene is named only where the DNA matches it firmly. Size is stated for part of the rows, as once, few or many counts, or as a class when the clone is expanded.

cdr3_aa | cdr3_nt | j_call | v_call | clone_size | d_call
CASSSIDRRFLAFF | TGTGCCAGCAGCTCGATAGACAGGCGTTTTCTCGCTTTCTTT | TRBJ1-1 | TRBV13 | many | .
CSVEEDQEGETQYF | TGCAGCGTTGAGGAGGACCAGGAGGGGGAGACCCAGTACTTC | TRBJ2-5 | TRBV29-1 | many | .
CASSASGVYNEQFF | TGTGCCAGCAGCGCCTCCGGGGTCTACAATGAGCAGTTCTTC | TRBJ2-1 | TRBV3-1 | many | .
CASSTIAGGNDNEQFF | TGTGCCAGCAGCACCATAGCGGGGGGGAACGACAATGAGCAGTTCTTC | TRBJ2-1 | TRBV7-8 | many | TRBD2
CAKDPTNEKLFF | TGTGCCAAGGATCCAACTAATGAAAAACTGTTTTTT | TRBJ1-4 | TRBV7-3 | many | .
CASSKDPGWYTF | TGTGCCAGCAGCAAAGATCCAGGATGGTACACCTTC | TRBJ1-2 | TRBV21-1 | many | .
CASSKLGQGNYGYTF | TGTGCCAGCAGCAAACTCGGGCAGGGGAACTATGGCTACACCTTC | TRBJ1-2 | TRBV12-3/TRBV12-4 | many | .
CASSPSRGGEETQYF | TGCGCCAGCAGCCCGAGTAGGGGAGGGGAAGAGACCCAGTACTTC | TRBJ2-5 | TRBV5-1 | many | TRBD2
CASTRGQHTDTQYF | TGCGCCAGCACCAGAGGACAGCACACAGATACGCAGTATTTT | TRBJ2-3 | TRBV5-1 | many | .
CASSADGASNTGELFF | TGTGCCAGCAGCGCGGACGGAGCATCGAACACCGGGGAGCTGTTTTTT | TRBJ2-2 | TRBV7-3 | . | .
CASSLPGAVAGELFF | TGTGCCAGCAGCTTACCGGGGGCAGTCGCCGGGGAGCTGTTTTTT | TRBJ2-2 | TRBV5-6 | few | .
CASSLAGEGNYGYTF | TGCGCCAGCAGCTTGGCGGGTGAGGGGAACTATGGCTACACCTTC | TRBJ1-2 | TRBV5-1 | few | .
CAISESISETQYF | TGTGCCATCAGTGAGTCGATTTCCGAGACCCAGTACTTC | TRBJ2-5 | TRBV10-3 | many | .
CSASQGSAGYTF | TGCAGTGCTAGCCAGGGCTCTGCTGGCTACACCTTC | TRBJ1-2 | TRBV20-1 | few | .
CASSLTWYLEPGNEQFF | TGTGCCAGCAGTTTAACCTGGTACTTGGAGCCGGGCAATGAGCAGTTCTTC | TRBJ2-1 | TRBV27 | many | .
CASSFGGRRAKNIQYF | TGTGCCAGCAGTTTTGGAGGGCGAAGGGCCAAAAACATTCAGTACTTC | TRBJ2-4 | TRBV12-3/TRBV12-4 | many | .
CASSFPKPLAGGPTNEQFF | TGTGCCAGCAGCTTCCCGAAACCACTAGCGGGAGGCCCCACTAATGAGCAGTTCTTC | TRBJ2-1 | TRBV11-1 | many | TRBD2
CASSLATGWPNTEAFF | TGTGCCAGCAGTTTAGCGACAGGCTGGCCGAACACTGAAGCTTTCTTT | TRBJ1-1 | TRBV7-9 | many | .
CASSLARSSTWETQYF | TGTGCCAGCAGCTTAGCGCGCTCCTCTACATGGGAGACCCAGTACTTC | TRBJ2-5 | TRBV7-2 | . | .
CASSLLAGGNTDTQYF | TGTGCCAGCAGCCTACTAGCGGGGGGGAACACAGATACGCAGTATTTT | TRBJ2-3 | TRBV4-2 | few | TRBD2
CASSYSNIGTGWEQPQHF | TGTGCCAGCAGTTACTCTAACATCGGGACAGGGTGGGAACAGCCCCAGCATTTT | TRBJ1-5 | TRBV6-2/TRBV6-3 | few | TRBD1
CSVWSANEQFF | TGCAGCGTGTGGAGCGCGAATGAGCAGTTCTTC | TRBJ2-1 | TRBV29-1 | many | .
CSATTGTSGRRELFF | TGCAGTGCTACTACCGGGACTAGCGGGAGGAGGGAGCTGTTTTTT | TRBJ2-2 | TRBV20-1 | many | TRBD2
CASSLGSGVTGELFF | TGTGCCAGCAGCTTAGGGTCAGGGGTCACCGGGGAGCTGTTTTTT | TRBJ2-2 | TRBV7-6 | many | .
CASSTRTGRVYRSNQPQHF | TGTGCCAGTAGTACGAGGACAGGGAGGGTTTATCGGAGCAATCAGCCCCAGCATTTT | TRBJ1-5 | TRBV19 | . | TRBD1
CASSLRLAGGRDTQYF | TGTGCCAGCAGTTTAAGACTAGCGGGGGGGAGGGATACGCAGTATTTT | TRBJ2-3 | TRBV12-3/TRBV12-4 | many | TRBD2
CSARTGVYGYTF | TGCAGTGCTCGGACAGGGGTCTATGGCTACACCTTC | TRBJ1-2 | TRBV20-1 | . | TRBD1
CASSTGQGRVVSEAFF | TGTGCCAGCAGCACGGGACAGGGGCGAGTTGTCTCTGAAGCTTTCTTT | TRBJ1-1 | TRBV13 | . | TRBD1
CATSREIYNEQFF | TGTGCCACCAGCAGAGAAATCTACAATGAGCAGTTCTTC | TRBJ2-1 | TRBV15 | many | .
CASSVGLAQETQYF | TGTGCCAGCAGCGTGGGACTAGCGCAAGAGACCCAGTACTTC | TRBJ2-5 | TRBV9 | many | TRBD2
CASSPPGFSTDTQYF | TGTGCCAGCAGCCCCCCCGGGTTTAGCACAGATACGCAGTATTTT | TRBJ2-3 | TRBV9 | many | .
CASLNSGANVLTF | TGTGCCAGCTTAAACTCTGGGGCCAACGTCCTGACTTTC | TRBJ2-6 | TRBV6-1 | many | .
CASSLLSGGFEQFF | TGTGCCAGCAGCTTGCTTAGCGGGGGGTTTGAGCAGTTCTTC | TRBJ2-1 | TRBV5-5 | many | TRBD2
CALNRGGNEKLFF | TGTGCCTTAAACAGGGGAGGTAATGAAAAACTGTTTTTT | TRBJ1-4 | TRBV30 | many | TRBD1
CASSPTGVGEAFF | TGTGCCAGCAGCCCGACAGGGGTTGGAGAAGCTTTCTTT | TRBJ1-1 | TRBV12-3/TRBV12-4 | many | TRBD1